This T cell receptor beta chain is drawn from a study of T-cell reconstitution after alpha-beta-depleted transplantation in children. It was with unique molecular identifiers that the TCRbeta library was prepared. MiXCR was run by TCRdb on the PCR reads, yielding one entry per CDR3 protein. Among hundreds of thousands of distinct CDR3 sequences listed, approximately 16% were seen once. Germline V gene data show CDR1 as DFQATT and CDR2 as SNEGSKA (reference sequence). CDR3 size: 17 residues. V shed 4 bases, J shed 1 base, and the junction held 12 bases outside the gene matches. This clonotype was sampled from a human donor who donated a stem cell graft to a child with acute myeloid leukemia. The chain recombines TRBV20-1 with TRBJ1-5; 8 bases map to TRBD1. This material consisted of PBMCs from the stem cell graft donor, taken from the stem cell graft. The CDR3 loop is CSAIPLDRGLSNQPQHF. The CDR3 DNA sequence: TGCAGTGCTATCCCTCTCGACAGGGGTTTAAGCAATCAGCCCCAGCATTTT.